This T cell receptor beta chain was identified during a study of a mutant IDH1 vaccine in newly diagnosed glioma. Broader study findings: In approximately 93% of patients, immune responses induced by the vaccine occurred.

The time point: week 5, during vaccination. In every dose of vaccine, 300 ug of mutant IDH1 20-mer peptide was given alongside topical imiquimod. Profiled with immunoSEQ multiplex PCR; TCRdb holds only in-frame clones, not every one. The sample carries approximately 76,000 clones, 75% to 95% recorded once. With respect to this clone: What it binds is not known.

Germline V gene sequence: CDR1 MNHEY, CDR2 SMNVEV (reference sequence). V was pared by 2 bases and J by 4 bases, with 9 bases between. The CDR3 spans 14 residues. The sample consisted of PBMCs, taken from a glioma patient whose treatment included an IDH1 peptide vaccine. The chain carries TRBV27 and TRBJ1-5; no clear D. The TCR was taken from a woman in her fifties or sixties with glioma. CDR3: CASSLGVGNQPQHF. DNA for the CDR3: TGTGCCAGCAGTTTAGGGGTTGGGAATCAGCCCCAGCATTTT.